Below are 10 T cell receptor beta chains sequenced from a single sample in a study of breast tumors, draining lymph nodes, adjacent tissues. TCRdb re-analysed the multiplex PCR reads in MiXCR, keeping a single row per CDR3 protein. The sample includes over 60,000 distinct CDR3 sequences, roughly 59% seen only once; the top ten take 15% to 20%. Sequencing was carried out using breast tumor tissue. The receptors come from a female donor with breast cancer. Some clones in this sample may be carry-over from other donors' samples.

In nucleotides, the CDR3 is TGCAGTGCTGGGGGGACTAGCCCATTGAGCTCCTACAATGAGCAGTTCTTC. It translates to CSAGGTSPLSSYNEQFF. V and J are TRBV20-1 and TRBJ2-1, with 9 nucleotides matching TRBD2. Germline V gene lookup returns CDR1 DFQATT and CDR2 SNEGSKA (reference sequence). The CDR3 consists of 17 residues. Trimming cost V 5 bases and J 0 bases; bases outside gene matches: 11.

This clonotype showed up many times. The chain has TRBV19 and TRBJ2-5; 8 bases map to TRBD1. V lost 6 bases to trimming and J lost 7 bases; unmatched junction nucleotides: 16. The CDR3 loop spans 16 amino acids. CDR1 and CDR2 (germline): LNHDA, SQIVND (reference sequence). Written as DNA, the CDR3 is TGTGCCAGTAGCTCTACCCGCGGACAGGGCGGGCGGACCCAGTACTTC. This encodes CASSSTRGQGGRTQYF.

The chain links TRBV5-5 to TRBJ2-6; TRBD1 aligns across 7 bases. CDR1 is SGHKS, CDR2 YYEKEE, per germline (reference sequence). The length of the CDR3 is 16 residues. V lost 0 bases, J lost 2 bases, and 2 bases stayed unmatched. CDR3 nucleotide sequence: TGTGCCAGCAGCTTGGAAGACAGGGCTGGGGCCAACGTCCTGACTTTC. Its protein product is CASSLEDRAGANVLTF.

This sequence joins TRBV7-2 and TRBJ2-1; a weak D match, TRBD2 (7 bases). Germline V CDR1 and CDR2: SGHTA, FQGNSA. The V gene lost 2 bases and the J gene lost 6 bases, with 14 bases spanning the gap. The CDR3 is made up of 15 amino acids. The DNA of the CDR3 is TGTGCCAGCAGCTTATTGGGGGAGGGGGGCAATGAGCAGTTCTTC. It is translated as CASSLLGEGGNEQFF.

In this sample, this clonotype turned up a few times. Possible read error: a much larger clone is one base away. The V call is TRBV6-4, the J call TRBJ2-3, with 10 positions matching TRBD2. The CDR3 is 17 residues long. Per the germline V gene, CDR1 is MRHNA and CDR2 is SNTAGT. Written as DNA, the CDR3 is TGTGCCAGCAGTCACTCTCCTAGCGGGGGTTTGACAGATACGCAGTATTTT. It codes for CASSHSPSGGLTDTQYF.

The chain employs TRBV7-9 and TRBJ1-4; 12 nucleotides line up with TRBD1. There are 16 residues in the CDR3. V was pared by 2 bases and J by 7 bases, with 5 bases of the junction left unmatched. The germline gives CDR1 SEHNR, CDR2 FQNEAQ (reference sequence). CDR3 DNA: TGTGCCAGCAGCTTATGGGACAGGGGGCGCGGTGAAAAACTGTTTTTT. Its protein is CASSLWDRGRGEKLFF.

Regarding this clonotype: The junction departs from the called germline gene at one end, perhaps through a read error. The V call is TRBV2, the J call TRBJ1-2, with TRBD1 identical over 7 bases. The V gene's germline CDR1 is SNHLY and CDR2 FYNNEI. The CDR3 length is 15 residues. In DNA, the CDR3 is TGTGCCAGCAGTGACAGGGGGAGCTATGGCTATGGCTTCGCCTTC. The encoded protein is CASSDRGSYGYGFAF.

In regard to this clonotype: Lacking the conserved final phenylalanine or tryptophan, this CDR3 likely reflects a read error. The chain couples TRBV19 to TRBJ1-5; D gene ambiguous. The length of the CDR3 is 12 residues. CDR1 LNHDA and CDR2 SQIVND come from the germline V gene (reference sequence). CDR3: CASDGYNQPQHY. The CDR3 DNA follows: TGTGCCAGTGACGGATACAATCAGCCTCAGCATTAT.

This clonotype has at least ten counts. V is TRBV19 and J is TRBJ1-5; D is uncertain. Trimming stripped 6 bases from V and 4 bases from J, with 13 bases between. The CDR3 totals 14 residues. CDR1 LNHDA and CDR2 SQIVND come from the germline V gene (reference sequence). CDR3 sequence reads: CASRAITGNQPQHF. The CDR3 nucleotides are TGTGCCAGTAGGGCGATTACGGGGAATCAGCCCCAGCATTTT.

The V gene is TRBV5-1, the J gene TRBJ2-3; TRBD2 matches at 9 bases. Germline V lookup: CDR1 SGHRS, CDR2 YFSETQ. J gave up 11 bases and V 0 bases, and 10 bases lay outside the gene matches. This CDR3 has 15 residues. In DNA form, the CDR3 reads TGCGCCAGCAGCTTGGGGGCTAGCGGGGTCAATGAGCAGTATTTT. Translating gives CASSLGASGVNEQYF.